This T cell receptor (beta chain) originates from a study of blood T cell repertoires in COVID-19. Study as a whole: T cells, B-cell-depleted T cells, or PBMCs provided the cDNA or gDNA that served as material.

This clone was found once. Produced via immunoSEQ multiplex PCR; TCRdb's table is partial and in-frame only. The sample holds almost 500,000 clones, more than 85% seen once. Researchers sorted participants into cohorts using their self-reported clinical history. Germline V gene sequence: CDR1 LGHDT, CDR2 YNNKEL (reference sequence). V was pared by 4 bases and J by 5 bases, with 14 bases between. This CDR3 spans 15 amino acids. The chain uses TRBV3-1 (or the pseudogene TRBV3-2) and TRBJ2-2; weak D call: TRBD2 (5 bases). Material for sequencing was PBMCs or T cells enriched from blood (not recorded which). The clonotype originates from a woman aged 55-70 years who had recovered from COVID-19. The CDR3 bases are TGTGCCAGCAGCCCGTCCGAACGAGGGACCGGGGAGCTGTTTTTT. This sequence encodes CASSPSERGTGELFF.